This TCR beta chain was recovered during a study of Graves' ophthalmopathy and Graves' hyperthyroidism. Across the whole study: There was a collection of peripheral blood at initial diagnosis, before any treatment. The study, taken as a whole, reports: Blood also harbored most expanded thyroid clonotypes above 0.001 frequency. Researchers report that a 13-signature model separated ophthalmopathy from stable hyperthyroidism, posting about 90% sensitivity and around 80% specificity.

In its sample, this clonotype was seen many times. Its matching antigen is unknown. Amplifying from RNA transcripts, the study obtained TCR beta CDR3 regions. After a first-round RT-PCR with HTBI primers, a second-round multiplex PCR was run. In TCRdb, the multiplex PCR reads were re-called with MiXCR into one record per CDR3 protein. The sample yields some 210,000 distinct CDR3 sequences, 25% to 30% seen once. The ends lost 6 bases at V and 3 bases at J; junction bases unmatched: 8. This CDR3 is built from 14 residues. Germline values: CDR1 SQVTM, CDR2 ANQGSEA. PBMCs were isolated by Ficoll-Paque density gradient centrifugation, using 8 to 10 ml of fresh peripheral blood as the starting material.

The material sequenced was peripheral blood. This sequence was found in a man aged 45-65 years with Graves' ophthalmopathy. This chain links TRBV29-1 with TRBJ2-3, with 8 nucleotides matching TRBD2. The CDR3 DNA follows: TGCAGCGTAGTACTAGCGGCCGGTACAGATACGCAGTATTTT. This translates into CSVVLAAGTDTQYF.